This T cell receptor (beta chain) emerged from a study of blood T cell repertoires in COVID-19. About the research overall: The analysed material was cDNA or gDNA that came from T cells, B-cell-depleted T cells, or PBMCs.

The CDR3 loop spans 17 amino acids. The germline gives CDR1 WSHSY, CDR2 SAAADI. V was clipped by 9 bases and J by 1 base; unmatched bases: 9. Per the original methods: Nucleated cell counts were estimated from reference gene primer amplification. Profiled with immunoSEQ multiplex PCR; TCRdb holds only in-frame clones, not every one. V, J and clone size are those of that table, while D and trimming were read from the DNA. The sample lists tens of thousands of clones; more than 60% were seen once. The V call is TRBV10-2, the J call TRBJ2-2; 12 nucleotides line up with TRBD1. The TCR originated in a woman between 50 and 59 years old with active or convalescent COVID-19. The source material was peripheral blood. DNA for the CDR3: TGCGCCAGAGGGGGGACAGGGGGCCCTGGGAACACCGGGGAGCTGTTTTTT. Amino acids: CARGGTGGPGNTGELFF.